This passage covers 31 T cell receptor beta chains from one sample sequenced in a study of cytomegalovirus exposure and HLA in healthy donors. The repertoire was sequenced with immunoSEQ multiplex PCR; TCRdb's copy has only in-frame clones and lacks some. The profile shows approximately 150,000 clones, roughly 89% of them singletons. Sequencing used PBMCs. All receptors come from a woman under 30 in good health and CMV-seropositive.

The chain links TRBV2 to TRBJ2-1, with 7 nucleotides matching TRBD2. CDR1 is SNHLY and CDR2 is FYNNEI in the germline V gene. CDR3 length: 14 residues. J gave up 13 bases and V 3 bases, and 12 bases lay outside the gene matches. The CDR3: CASSEIRREVAQFF. DNA of the CDR3: TGTGCCAGCAGTGAGATACGCCGGGAGGTGGCCCAGTTCTTC.

V gene TRBV5-4 combines with J gene TRBJ1-4; D may be TRBD1 (6 bases). V shed 4 bases and J shed 8 bases, with 15 bases lying between them. CDR3 size: 14 residues. CDR1 and CDR2 from the germline V gene are SGHNT and YYREEE (reference sequence). CDR3 sequence: CASSPAARGEKLFF. The CDR3 region has the DNA TGTGCCAGCAGCCCGGCGGCCAGGGGCGAAAAACTGTTTTTT.

V and J are TRBV2 and TRBJ1-2; 7 positions agree with TRBD1. CDR3 size: 12 residues. Germline-derived CDR1 and CDR2 are SNHLY and FYNNEI. Germline trimming cut 6 bases from V and 4 bases from J; bases unmatched to any gene: 2. The DNA for the CDR3 is TGTGCCAGCAGGGGGACAGCCTATGGCTACACCTTC. Its translation is CASRGTAYGYTF.

This sequence joins TRBV4-1 and TRBJ2-3; 7 bases fit TRBD2. V shed 8 bases and J 3 bases; nucleotides not matched to a gene: 8. The CDR3 has 14 residues. Germline V gene data show CDR1 as MGHRA and CDR2 as YSYEKL. CDR3 region: CASGTLAVTDTQYF. The CDR3 DNA reads as TGCGCCAGCGGAACTCTAGCGGTTACAGATACGCAGTATTTT.

J is TRBJ2-1 and V is TRBV9; tentatively, D is TRBD2 (6 bases). Germline values: CDR1 SGDLS, CDR2 YYNGEE. The CDR3 length is 14 residues. Trimming cost V 3 bases and J 5 bases, with 12 bases left between them. In nucleotides, the CDR3 is TGTGCCAGCAGCGAGGGACTCGAAGACAATGAGCAGTTCTTC. Protein product: CASSEGLEDNEQFF.

In DNA, the CDR3 is TGTGCCAGCAGACCGATAACGGGGGGCGGCGGAGAGACCCAGTACTTC. It yields the protein CASRPITGGGGETQYF. V gene TRBV7-9 combines with J gene TRBJ2-5; possibly TRBD2 for D (7 bases). This CDR3 is 16 amino acids long. Germline values: CDR1 SEHNR, CDR2 FQNEAQ (reference sequence). The V end was cut by 6 bases, the J end by 4 bases, with 21 bases between.

V usage is TRBV15 and J usage is TRBJ2-3; D perhaps matches TRBD2 (6 bases). Germline-derived CDR1 and CDR2 are LNHNV and YYDKDF (reference sequence). The CDR3 totals 17 residues. V dropped 0 bases and J dropped 3 bases, with 16 bases sitting between them. The CDR3 DNA reads as TGTGCCACCAGCAGAGAGTCGGCGGGGCCGGAAACAGATACGCAGTATTTT. It encodes CATSRESAGPETDTQYF.

V gene TRBV28 combines with J gene TRBJ2-3; a possible D gene is TRBD1 (6 bases). Between the trimmed V and J ends, which lost 8 bases and 4 bases, there was a span of 19 bases. CDR1 is MDHEN, CDR2 SYDVKM, per germline. The CDR3 length is 15 residues. The CDR3 DNA follows: TGTGCCAGCTTTACCATCACAGGGACCTCAGATACGCAGTATTTT. Translating it yields CASFTITGTSDTQYF.

This clone was counted once. The rearrangement links TRBV2 to TRBJ2-1, with 9 bases that match TRBD2. Germline assignment: CDR1 SNHLY and CDR2 FYNNEI. Trimming removed 8 bases from V and 5 bases from J; junction bases left unmatched: 10. This CDR3 contains 15 residues. The CDR3 sequence is CASRRGGGANNEQFF. CDR3 DNA sequence: TGTGCCAGCCGTCGCGGCGGGGGGGCAAACAATGAGCAGTTCTTC.

The V gene is TRBV2, the J gene TRBJ1-4; maybe TRBD1 (5 bases). V lost 8 bases and J lost 7, with 17 bases in between. Germline CDR1 SNHLY, CDR2 FYNNEI. This CDR3 comprises 14 residues. This CDR3 reads CASGPDTPSEKLFF. The CDR3 nucleotides read TGTGCCAGCGGCCCGGACACGCCGAGTGAAAAACTGTTTTTT.

J is TRBJ2-7 and V is TRBV7-1, with D tentatively TRBD1 (6 bases). TRBV7-1 is recorded as an ORF, its role being uncertain. V lost 1 base and J 4 bases, leaving 41 bases between the germline ends. This CDR3 has 24 residues. The CDR3 loop reads CASSSEGPVEPNRVGDLPPYEQYF. The CDR3 DNA reads TGTGCCAGCAGCTCAGAAGGACCGGTCGAACCAAACAGGGTTGGGGATTTACCCCCTTACGAGCAGTACTTC.

The sample holds one count of this clone. The chain links TRBV12-2 to TRBJ2-1; the D call of TRBD2 is as the table states it, not checked on the DNA. TRBV12-2 is assigned pseudogene status. This CDR3 spans 15 amino acids. The CDR3 here is CASRLRLAGGNEQFF. CDR3 in DNA: TGTGCAAGTCGCTTGAGACTAGCGGGGGGCAATGAGCAGTTCTTC.

The V gene is TRBV6-5, the J gene TRBJ2-3; D is perhaps TRBD2 (6 bases). Trimming shortened V by 2 bases and J by 4 bases, and 16 bases separated the two germline ends. Germline-derived CDR1 and CDR2 are MNHEY and SVGAGI. There are 16 residues in the CDR3. For the CDR3, the DNA is TGTGCCAGCAGTTACACCGTGGGAGGTGGGTCAGATACGCAGTATTTT. Encoded protein: CASSYTVGGGSDTQYF.

The chain is built from TRBV2 and TRBJ1-2; TRBD1 matches at 9 bases. V was pared by 6 bases and J by 4 bases, with 6 bases of the junction left unmatched. The V gene's germline CDR1 is SNHLY and CDR2 FYNNEI. CDR3 length: 14 amino acids. The CDR3: CASRGTGWGYGYTF. CDR3 in DNA: TGTGCCAGCAGGGGGACAGGGTGGGGCTATGGCTACACCTTC.

The chain links TRBV5-6 to TRBJ1-3, with D hard to call. V lost 0 bases to trimming and J lost 4 bases, with 8 bases between them. This CDR3 is 14 amino acids long. Germline assignment: CDR1 SGHDT and CDR2 YYEEEE. The CDR3 sequence is CASSLAGGGNTIYF. DNA for the CDR3: TGTGCCAGCAGCTTGGCGGGCGGGGGAAACACCATATATTTT.

The rearrangement links TRBV7-9 to TRBJ2-5; TRBD1 matches at 12 bases. The CDR3 spans 17 residues. V trimming: 1 base; J trimming: 5 bases; junction bases outside the gene matches: 8. CDR1 is SEHNR and CDR2 is FQNEAQ in the germline V gene (reference sequence). The CDR3 protein is CASSLDYGTGGSETQYF. CDR3 DNA sequence: TGTGCCAGCAGCTTAGATTATGGGACAGGGGGCTCGGAGACCCAGTACTTC.

The V gene is TRBV6-1, the J gene TRBJ2-3; 11 bases agree with TRBD2. Germline-derived CDR1 and CDR2 are MNHNS and SASEGT. There are 17 residues in the CDR3. The ends lost 4 bases at V and 1 base at J; junction bases unmatched: 7. The CDR3: CASSATSSGRGTDTQYF. DNA for the CDR3: TGTGCCAGCAGTGCAACCAGTAGCGGGAGGGGCACAGATACGCAGTATTTT.

The chain employs TRBV10-2 and TRBJ2-2; 8 bases are shared with TRBD1. This CDR3 comprises 15 residues. CDR1 and CDR2 from the germline V gene are WSHSY and SAAADI. Unmatched junction bases numbered 6, after V lost 4 bases and J lost 5 bases. The CDR3 reads CASSGLQGATGELFF. The CDR3 DNA sequence: TGCGCCAGCAGTGGTTTGCAGGGGGCGACCGGGGAGCTGTTTTTT.

The chain recombines TRBV18 with TRBJ1-5; 8 nucleotides match TRBD1. This CDR3 region has 15 residues. V lost 1 base to trimming and J lost 6 bases; unmatched junction nucleotides: 5. From germline, CDR1 is KGHSH and CDR2 LQKENI. CDR3 loop: CASSPQQGGSQPQHF. CDR3 in DNA: TGTGCCAGCTCACCACAACAGGGGGGGAGTCAGCCCCAGCATTTT.

This clone appeared once. This rearrangement joins TRBV6-5 to TRBJ1-4; TRBD1 aligns across 10 bases. V trimming: 2 bases; J trimming: 8 bases; junction bases outside the gene matches: 2. Germline V gene sequence: CDR1 MNHEY, CDR2 SVGAGI. CDR3 length: 14 residues. CDR3 region: CASSYDRGREKLFF. In DNA form, the CDR3 reads TGTGCCAGCAGTTACGACAGGGGGCGGGAAAAACTGTTTTTT.

V is TRBV10-3 and J is TRBJ2-3, with TRBD2 matching over 13 bases. Looked up from germline, CDR1 is ENHRY and CDR2 is SYGVKD. The junction had 7 bases not matched to a gene; V was cut back by 6 bases and J by 1 base. The CDR3 contains 17 residues. The CDR3 is CAIRRKGTSGGTDTQYF. The CDR3 DNA reads as TGTGCCATCAGGAGAAAAGGGACTAGCGGGGGCACAGATACGCAGTATTTT.

This clone was detected only once. The chain is built from TRBV2 and TRBJ2-7; 8 bases are a match to TRBD1. Trimming removed 7 bases from V and 5 bases from J; junction bases left unmatched: 7. Germline CDR1 reads SNHLY; CDR2 reads FYNNEI. The CDR3 contains 13 residues. CDR3 protein: CASKFTGGNEQYF. CDR3 coding DNA: TGTGCCAGCAAATTCACAGGGGGAAACGAGCAGTACTTC.

This clone appeared once. The rearrangement uses TRBV6-5 and TRBJ2-5, with unresolved D. Germline CDR1 is MNHEY and CDR2 is SVGAGI. The CDR3 loop spans 12 amino acids. V was cut by 4 bases and J by 5 bases, with 8 bases left in between. CDR3: CASSSSRETQYF. The CDR3 DNA is TGTGCCAGCAGTTCCAGCAGGGAGACCCAGTACTTC.

The chain recombines TRBV28 with TRBJ2-3; tentative D call: TRBD2 (5 bases). The germline CDR1 and CDR2 sequences are MDHEN and SYDVKM. V lost 3 bases to trimming and J lost 4 bases, with 17 bases between them. The CDR3 covers 16 residues. The CDR3 is CASSFRPVRGADTQYF. CDR3 coding DNA: TGTGCCAGCAGTTTTAGACCGGTTCGGGGTGCAGATACGCAGTATTTT. The full variable domain, completed using reference TRBV28 and TRBJ2-3, is DVKVTQSSRYLVKRTGEKVFLECVQDMDHENMFWYRQDPGLGLRLIYFSYDVKMKEKGDIPEGYSVSREKKERFSLILESASTNQTSMYLCASSFRPVRGADTQYFGPGTRLTVL.

V gene TRBV7-2 combines with J gene TRBJ2-1; maybe TRBD2 (5 bases). The CDR3 has 14 residues. Per the germline V gene, CDR1 is SGHTA and CDR2 is FQGNSA. V gave up 5 bases and J gave up 3 bases, with 11 bases separating them. CDR3 sequence (DNA): TGTGCCAGCAGCCAAGCGGATTACTACAATGAGCAGTTCTTC. As protein: CASSQADYYNEQFF.

This rearrangement joins TRBV5-6 to TRBJ2-7; 7 bases line up with TRBD1. With V trimmed by 0 bases and J by 2 bases, 5 bases remained unmatched. This CDR3 has 15 amino acids. Germline V gene data show CDR1 as SGHDT and CDR2 as YYEEEE. The CDR3 loop reads CASSLADRDTYEQYF. Here the CDR3 DNA reads TGTGCCAGCAGCTTGGCCGACAGGGACACCTACGAGCAGTACTTC.

The chain is built from TRBV27 and TRBJ1-5, with D possibly matching TRBD1 (6 bases). Germline values: CDR1 MNHEY, CDR2 SMNVEV (reference sequence). This CDR3 region has 14 residues. Trimming took off 8 bases at V and 4 bases at J, with 15 bases between the two ends. CDR3 loop: CASGTQGGNQPQHF. CDR3 bases: TGTGCCAGCGGTACACAGGGCGGGAATCAGCCCCAGCATTTT.

V gene TRBV5-4 combines with J gene TRBJ1-1, with D unresolved. V lost 3 bases and J lost 0, with 9 bases in between. Germline V gives CDR1 SGHNT, CDR2 YYREEE (reference sequence). The length of the CDR3 is 14 residues. The CDR3 nucleotides read TGTGCCAGCAGCTCCAGCGTCCTGAACACTGAAGCTTTCTTT. Amino acids: CASSSSVLNTEAFF. Combining the CDR3 with reference TRBV5-4 and TRBJ1-1 gives the whole variable domain ETGVTQSPTHLIKTRGQQVTLRCSSQSGHNTVSWYQQALGQGPQFIFQYYREEENGRGNFPPRFSGLQFPNYSSELNVNALELDDSALYLCASSSSVLNTEAFFGQGTRLTVV.

The chain recombines TRBV28 with TRBJ1-4; 7 bases fit TRBD1. CDR1 MDHEN and CDR2 SYDVKM come from the germline V gene. The V gene end was trimmed by 3 bases and the J gene end by 5 bases; junction bases not matched to a gene: 6. The CDR3 runs to 15 residues. The CDR3 protein is CASSFYRGRNEKLFF. CDR3 in DNA: TGTGCCAGCAGTTTTTACAGGGGCCGAAATGAAAAACTGTTTTTT.

This clone was seen a few times. The chain combines TRBV7-9 with TRBJ1-5, with D possibly TRBD1 on 5 matching bases. Per germline, CDR1 SEHNR and CDR2 FQNEAQ (reference sequence). Trimming left V 1 base short and J 4 bases short, with 8 bases between. This CDR3 spans 14 amino acids. The CDR3 is CASSLGGGNQPQHF. The CDR3 nucleotides read TGTGCCAGCAGCTTAGGGGGCGGTAATCAGCCCCAGCATTTT.

This chain connects TRBV28 to TRBJ1-1, with no clear D. V was cut by 4 bases and J by 4 bases, with 19 bases left in between. Germline CDR1 reads MDHEN; CDR2 reads SYDVKM. CDR3 length: 16 amino acids. In nucleotides, the CDR3 is TGTGCCAGCAGTTCCATAAGACGAGGAGGTCTCACTGAAGCTTTCTTT. Translation: CASSSIRRGGLTEAFF.